The rows below give T cell receptor beta chains drawn from one sample of a study of cytotoxic CD8 clonotypes in ibrutinib-treated CLL. TCRdb's copy holds only in-frame clones and misses some; the assay was immunoSEQ multiplex PCR. The table shows about 130,000 clones, with 70% to 90% occurring only once. The specimen was PBMCs, collected after 24 months of ibrutinib treatment. All receptors come from a human donor with chronic lymphocytic leukemia. CDR3s include the opening cysteine and the closing phenylalanine or tryptophan. A D gene is named only where the DNA matches it firmly. The size field is filled for only some rows; it gives once, few, many or a size class.

v_gene: TRBV7-2
d_gene: TRBD1
j_gene: TRBJ1-2
abundance: NA
CDR3nt: TGTGCCAGCAGCCCGACCGGGACAGGAAATGGCTACACCTTC
CDR3aa: CASSPTGTGNGYTF

v_gene: TRBV18
d_gene: TRBD1
j_gene: TRBJ1-1
abundance: NA
CDR3nt: TGTGCCAGCTCACGAGATCGGGACAGTCCAAGGTATGAAGCTTTCTTT
CDR3aa: CASSRDRDSPRYEAFF

v_gene: TRBV28
d_gene: TRBD1
j_gene: TRBJ2-6
abundance: NA
CDR3nt: TGTGCCAGCAGCCGTACAGGGGGTGGGGCCAACGTCCTGACTTTC
CDR3aa: CASSRTGGGANVLTF

v_gene: TRBV9
d_gene: TRBD2
j_gene: TRBJ2-5
abundance: NA
CDR3nt: TGTGCCAGCAGCGTAGGTAGCGGGCCTGGAGAGACCCAGTACTTC
CDR3aa: CASSVGSGPGETQYF

v_gene: TRBV6-6
d_gene: NA
j_gene: TRBJ1-2
abundance: NA
CDR3nt: TGTGCCAGCAGAAGGGGGGCCGGCTATGGCTACACCTTC
CDR3aa: CASRRGAGYGYTF

v_gene: TRBV5-1
d_gene: NA
j_gene: TRBJ1-2
abundance: NA
CDR3nt: TGCGCCAGCAGCCAGTCACCCACGGGCTATGGCTACACCTTC
CDR3aa: CASSQSPTGYGYTF

v_gene: TRBV29-1
d_gene: NA
j_gene: TRBJ1-1
abundance: NA
CDR3nt: TGCAGCGTCGCTCCAGGGTTCACTGAAGCTTTCTTT
CDR3aa: CSVAPGFTEAFF

v_gene: TRBV5-5
d_gene: TRBD2
j_gene: TRBJ2-3
abundance: NA
CDR3nt: TGTGCCAGCAGCCGGACTAGCGGGGGGACCACAGATACGCAGTATTTT
CDR3aa: CASSRTSGGTTDTQYF

v_gene: TRBV28
d_gene: NA
j_gene: TRBJ2-7
abundance: NA
CDR3nt: TGTGCCAGCACCTCTGGAGGGGGCGGTCACTACGAGCAGTACTTC
CDR3aa: CASTSGGGGHYEQYF

v_gene: TRBV6-1
d_gene: TRBD1
j_gene: TRBJ1-4
abundance: NA
CDR3nt: TGTGCCAGCAGATCGACAGGGCGAACCGGAAAACTGTTTTTT
CDR3aa: CASRSTGRTGKLFF

v_gene: TRBV5-6
d_gene: TRBD1
j_gene: TRBJ1-2
abundance: NA
CDR3nt: TGTGCCAGCAGCGCGAGACAGGGAGGTGGCTACACCTTC
CDR3aa: CASSARQGGGYTF

v_gene: TRBV7-7
d_gene: NA
j_gene: TRBJ2-2
abundance: NA
CDR3nt: TGTGCCAGCAGCTTAGGACAGCTTAACGCTATGAACACCGGGGAGCTGTTTTTT
CDR3aa: CASSLGQLNAMNTGELFF

v_gene: TRBV10-3
d_gene: NA
j_gene: TRBJ1-5
abundance: once
CDR3nt: TGTGCCATCACCGGGGAGGTCGATCAGCCCCAGCATTTT
CDR3aa: CAITGEVDQPQHF

v_gene: TRBV18
d_gene: TRBD1
j_gene: TRBJ1-2
abundance: NA
CDR3nt: TGTGCCAGCTCACCACTGATCAGGCAGGGGGCGACTGATGGAAACTATGGCTACACCTTC
CDR3aa: CASSPLIRQGATDGNYGYTF

v_gene: TRBV6-1
d_gene: NA
j_gene: TRBJ2-5
abundance: NA
CDR3nt: TGTGCCAGCAGTGAAAAGGCCGGGCAGACCCAGTACTTC
CDR3aa: CASSEKAGQTQYF

v_gene: TRBV7-6
d_gene: NA
j_gene: TRBJ1-1
abundance: NA
CDR3nt: TGTGCCAGCAGCCCCAGAGGGGGGAACACTGAAGCTTTCTTT
CDR3aa: CASSPRGGNTEAFF

v_gene: TRBV12-2
d_gene: NA
j_gene: TRBJ2-1
abundance: NA
CDR3nt: TGTGCAAGTCGCTACCGTAATTACAATGAGCAGTTCTTC
CDR3aa: CASRYRNYNEQFF

v_gene: TRBV6-6
d_gene: NA
j_gene: TRBJ2-1
abundance: NA
CDR3nt: TGTGCCAGCACCAGACCGGAGGGTAATGAGCAGTTCTTC
CDR3aa: CASTRPEGNEQFF

v_gene: TRBV11-2
d_gene: NA
j_gene: TRBJ2-7
abundance: NA
CDR3nt: TGTGCCAGCCGGGGGTCGGAGGAGTACGAGCAGTACTTC
CDR3aa: CASRGSEEYEQYF

v_gene: TRBV15
d_gene: TRBD1
j_gene: TRBJ2-5
abundance: NA
CDR3nt: TGTGCCACCAGCCGCGACAGGGACCAAGAGACCCAGTACTTC
CDR3aa: CATSRDRDQETQYF

v_gene: TRBV21-1
d_gene: NA
j_gene: TRBJ2-7
abundance: NA
CDR3nt: TGTGCCAGCAGCTCCCCCCGAGGACTAGCGGTAAAGAGCTCCTACGAGCAGTACTTC
CDR3aa: CASSSPRGLAVKSSYEQYF

v_gene: TRBV5-8
d_gene: NA
j_gene: TRBJ1-3
abundance: once
CDR3nt: TGTGCCAGCAGCTTCGACGGGATCTCTGGAAACACCATATATTTT
CDR3aa: CASSFDGISGNTIYF

v_gene: TRBV27
d_gene: NA
j_gene: TRBJ2-7
abundance: NA
CDR3nt: TGTGCCAGCAGTTTAACGGGAACCTACGAGCAGTACTTC
CDR3aa: CASSLTGTYEQYF

v_gene: TRBV13
d_gene: NA
j_gene: TRBJ2-5
abundance: NA
CDR3nt: TGTGCCAGCAGCTTAGGGGCGATTCAAGAGACCCAGTACTTC
CDR3aa: CASSLGAIQETQYF

v_gene: TRBV7-9
d_gene: NA
j_gene: TRBJ2-5
abundance: NA
CDR3nt: TGTGCCAGCAGCTTAGATTTGCAGGGTAAAGAGACCCAGTACTTC
CDR3aa: CASSLDLQGKETQYF

v_gene: TRBV19
d_gene: NA
j_gene: TRBJ1-3
abundance: NA
CDR3nt: TGTGCCAGTAGTATTGATAGAGGAAACACCATATATTTT
CDR3aa: CASSIDRGNTIYF

v_gene: TRBV10-3
d_gene: TRBD2
j_gene: TRBJ2-5
abundance: NA
CDR3nt: TGTGCCATCAGTGAGTCCCCCGGGACTAGCGTGACGGAGACCCAGTACTTC
CDR3aa: CAISESPGTSVTETQYF

v_gene: TRBV11-2
d_gene: TRBD2
j_gene: TRBJ2-7
abundance: NA
CDR3nt: TGTGCCAGCAGCCCGAGACTAGCGCCCAACGAGCAGTACTTC
CDR3aa: CASSPRLAPNEQYF

v_gene: TRBV19
d_gene: NA
j_gene: TRBJ1-5
abundance: NA
CDR3nt: TGTGCCAGTAGGAGACAGAGCCAAAATCAGCCCCAGCATTTT
CDR3aa: CASRRQSQNQPQHF

v_gene: TRBV2
d_gene: NA
j_gene: TRBJ1-2
abundance: NA
CDR3nt: TGTGCCAGCAGTCTACAGGGAAACTATGGCTACACCTTC
CDR3aa: CASSLQGNYGYTF

v_gene: TRBV4-1
d_gene: NA
j_gene: TRBJ1-2
abundance: NA
CDR3nt: TGCGCCAGCAGCCCCCGAGAGGAATATGGCTACACCTTC
CDR3aa: CASSPREEYGYTF

v_gene: TRBV19
d_gene: NA
j_gene: TRBJ1-5
abundance: few
CDR3nt: TGTGCCAGCCGATTCGGGGTTTGGGATCAGCCCCAGCATTTT
CDR3aa: CASRFGVWDQPQHF